This T cell receptor (beta chain) was recorded in a study of T cell responses to AZD1222 COVID-19 vaccine. Study in general: Pooling covered second doses at about 4 or about 12 weeks. General study findings and limits: The repertoires were collected only after the peak T cell response.

This clone was seen once. Its antigen remains unidentified. TCRdb's table, derived via immunoSEQ multiplex PCR, lists solely in-frame clones and lacks some. The table has about 150,000 clones, roughly nine tenths seen once. This CDR3 comprises 15 residues. Trimming cost V 5 bases and J 9 bases, with 17 bases left between them. Germline CDR1 and CDR2: SGHTA and FQGNSA. The gene calls are TRBV7-2 and TRBJ1-6, with D tentatively TRBD1 (5 bases). This clonotype was obtained from an adult in good health. Sequences were derived from peripheral blood, sampled on day 0 of AZD1222 vaccination. CDR3 bases: TGTGCCAGCAGCCTCTGGGACGCCGGGATTTCACCCCTCCACTTT. Protein sequence: CASSLWDAGISPLHF.